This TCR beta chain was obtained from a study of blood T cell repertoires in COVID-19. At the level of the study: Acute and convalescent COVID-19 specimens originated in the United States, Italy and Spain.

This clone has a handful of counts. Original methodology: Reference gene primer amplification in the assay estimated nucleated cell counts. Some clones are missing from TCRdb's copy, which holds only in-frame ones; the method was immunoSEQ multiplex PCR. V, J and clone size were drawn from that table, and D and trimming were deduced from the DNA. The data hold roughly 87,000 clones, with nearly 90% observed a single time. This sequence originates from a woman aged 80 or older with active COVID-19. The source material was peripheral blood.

CDR3 nucleotides: TGTGCCAGCAGCGTAGACGTCGACGGGAGGGGCTACACCTTC. This translates into CASSVDVDGRGYTF. The rearrangement links TRBV9 to TRBJ1-2; no definite D call. Trimming took off 0 bases at V and 8 bases at J, with 14 bases between the two ends. The CDR3 sequence is 14 residues long. Germline V gives CDR1 SGDLS, CDR2 YYNGEE.